The sequence of this T cell receptor beta chain was determined in a study of shared clonotypes between healthy human individuals. Study observations and caveats: Naive subsets typically showed greater estimated richness than memory subsets.

The method was immunoSEQ multiplex PCR; TCRdb's version includes in-frame clones alone and lacks a portion of them. The sample holds over a million clones, over 95% seen once. Donation came from healthy HIV-negative adults that had no recent acute infections or vaccinations. The germline V and J ends were trimmed by 0 bases and 1 base, with 7 bases remaining between them. The length of the CDR3 is 15 residues. Germline V CDR1 and CDR2: LNHNV, YYDKDF (reference sequence). As concerns this clone: Its antigen is currently unknown.

Source material: naive CD4+ T cells sorted from blood. Sample subset: CD45RA+ positively selected. This rearrangement joins TRBV15 to TRBJ1-3; no firm D call. The clonotype was recovered from a man aged 25 to 40 in good health. Here the CDR3 reads CATSRELESGNTIYF. CDR3 coding DNA: TGTGCCACCAGCAGAGAGCTAGAGTCTGGAAACACCATATATTTT. Filled out from reference TRBV15 and TRBJ1-3, the complete variable domain reads DAMVIQNPRYQVTQFGKPVTLSCSQTLNHNVMYWYQQKSSQAPKLLFHYYDKDFNNEADTPDNFQSRRPNTSFCFLDIRSPGLGDTAMYLCATSRELESGNTIYFGEGSWLTVV.